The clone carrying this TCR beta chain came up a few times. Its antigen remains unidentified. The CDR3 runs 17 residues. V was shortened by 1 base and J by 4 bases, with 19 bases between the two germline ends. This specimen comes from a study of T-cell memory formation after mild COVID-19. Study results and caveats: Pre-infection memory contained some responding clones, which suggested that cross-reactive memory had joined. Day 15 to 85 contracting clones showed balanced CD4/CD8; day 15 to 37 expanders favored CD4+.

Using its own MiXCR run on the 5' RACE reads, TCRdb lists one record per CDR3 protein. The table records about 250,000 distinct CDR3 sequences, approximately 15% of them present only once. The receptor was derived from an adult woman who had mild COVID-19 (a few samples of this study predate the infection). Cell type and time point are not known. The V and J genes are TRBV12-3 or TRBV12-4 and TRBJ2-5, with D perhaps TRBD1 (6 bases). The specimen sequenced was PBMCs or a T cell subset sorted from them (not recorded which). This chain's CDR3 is CASSLEVYQGSGETQYF. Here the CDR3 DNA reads TGTGCCAGCAGTTTAGAGGTATACCAGGGGAGTGGAGAGACCCAGTACTTC.